The clone carrying this T cell receptor beta chain showed up just once. The data belong to a study of ipilimumab plus nivolumab after autologous stem cell transplantation. Trimming shortened V by 6 bases and J by 2 bases, and 10 bases separated the two germline ends. The CDR3 covers 13 residues. CDR1 is MNHEY and CDR2 is SVGAGI in the germline V gene. Some clones are missing from TCRdb's copy, which holds only in-frame ones; the method was immunoSEQ multiplex PCR. The data show approximately 84,000 clones, around 80% seen once. Ipilimumab, 1 mg/kg, started 14 to 28 days after autologous transplant. The starting material was PBMCs, obtained in a trial of ipilimumab plus nivolumab as post-transplant consolidation. V gene TRBV6-5 combines with J gene TRBJ2-5; TRBD2 might be the D (6 bases). This receptor was taken from a male donor with diffuse large B-cell lymphoma. In DNA form, the CDR3 reads TGTGCCAGCAGAGAGGGACTTCAAGAGACCCAGTACTTC. It is translated as CASREGLQETQYF.